The present TCR beta chain was sequenced within a study of blood T cell repertoires in COVID-19. Study as a whole: Specimens from acute and convalescent COVID-19 originated in the United States, Italy and Spain. T cells, B-cell-depleted T cells, or PBMCs supplied cDNA or gDNA.

The germline V and J ends were trimmed by 6 bases and 7 bases, with 13 bases remaining between them. The germline V gene encodes CDR1 MNHEY and CDR2 SMNVEV (reference sequence). CDR3 length: 13 residues. The assay was immunoSEQ multiplex PCR, and TCRdb's table has in-frame clones only and misses some. The sample comprises 200,000 to 250,000 clones, roughly 82% of which are singletons, and more than 9% rests with the top ten. This TCR was recovered from a man older than 75 with acute or convalescent COVID-19. The sample was peripheral blood. The rearrangement joins TRBV27 to TRBJ1-5; D call uncertain. CDR3 protein: CASRPTVHQPQHF. CDR3 bases: TGTGCCAGCAGGCCTACAGTGCACCAGCCCCAGCATTTT.